The 27 T cell receptor beta chains given below trace back to one sample, sequenced in a study of CD8+CD57+ T cells in acquired aplastic anemia. Genomic DNA acted as the template from which TCR beta VDJ combination and CDR3 sequence profiling were carried out. Each CDR3 protein is one row after TCRdb ran MiXCR on the reads. Altogether about 40,000 distinct CDR3 sequences are present, less than 65% being singletons, with the ten largest covering roughly three fifths. Previously, flow cytometry had revealed CD8+CD57+ cell expansion in the patients chosen for sequencing. The sequencing input was sorted CD4+, CD8+, or CD8+CD57+ T cells (not recorded which) from PBMCs. These receptors came from a human donor with aplastic anemia.

This chain joins TRBV19 and TRBJ2-3, with a tentative D call TRBD1 (5 bases). V lost 10 bases to trimming and J lost 1 base, with 12 bases between them. CDR1 is LNHDA and CDR2 is SQIVND in the germline V gene (reference sequence). The CDR3 has 13 amino acids. For the CDR3, the DNA is TGTGCCACCAGGGTTAGCCGCACAGATACGCAGTATTTT. Encoded protein: CATRVSRTDTQYF.

At least ten counts were recorded for this clonotype. V gene TRBV14 combines with J gene TRBJ1-2; D call uncertain. The CDR3 runs to 13 residues. V dropped 2 bases and J dropped 1 base, with 5 bases sitting between them. Germline lookup yields CDR1 SGHDN and CDR2 FVKESK. The CDR3 coding sequence is TGTGCCAGCAGCCAATACATTAACTATGGCTACACCTTC. Protein product: CASSQYINYGYTF.

The chain links TRBV11-2 to TRBJ2-5; possibly TRBD2 for D (5 bases). Germline CDR1 SGHAT, CDR2 FQNNGV. This CDR3 is built from 14 residues. Trimming shortened V by 0 bases and J by 8 bases, and 13 bases separated the two germline ends. The CDR3 protein is CASSLESLRGTQYF. The CDR3 DNA is TGTGCCAGCAGCTTAGAGAGTCTACGGGGAACCCAGTACTTC. Full variable domain (rest looked up from reference TRBV11-2 and TRBJ2-5): EAGVAQSPRYKIIEKRQSVAFWCNPISGHATLYWYQQILGQGPKLLIQFQNNGVVDDSQLPKDRFSAERLKGVDSTLKIQPAKLEDSAVYLCASSLESLRGTQYFGPGTRLLVL.

As regards this clonotype: Since a much larger clone is just one base distant, this may be a read error. The V call is TRBV10-3, the J call TRBJ2-7, with TRBD2 as a possible D gene (5 bases). The length of the CDR3 is 15 residues. Germline-derived CDR1 and CDR2 are ENHRY and SYGVKD. Trimming pared 5 bases from V and 0 bases from J, leaving 14 bases between. In DNA, the CDR3 is TGTGCCATCAGTTACTCTACGGAGGCCTCCTACGAGCAGTACTTC. It yields the protein CAISYSTEASYEQYF.

V usage is TRBV20-1 and J usage is TRBJ2-7; 12 bases are a match to TRBD1. Germline V lookup: CDR1 DFQATT, CDR2 SNEGSKA (reference sequence). J lost 4 bases, V lost 3 bases, and 4 bases had no gene match. This CDR3 comprises 14 residues. This chain's CDR3 is CSARGQGAAYEQYF. In DNA form, the CDR3 reads TGCAGTGCTAGGGGACAGGGGGCCGCGTACGAGCAGTACTTC.

There are many counts of this clonotype. The genes are TRBV19 and TRBJ2-3; unclear D gene. Per germline, CDR1 LNHDA and CDR2 SQIVND (reference sequence). The CDR3 extends over 12 amino acids. The V end lost 4 bases, the J end lost 5 bases, and 7 bases lay between the germline ends. The chain's CDR3 is CASSTPGDTQYF. CDR3 nucleotides: TGTGCCAGTAGTACACCTGGAGATACGCAGTATTTT.

The genes are TRBV11-2 and TRBJ2-7; no reliable D call. V shed 8 bases and J shed 0 bases, with 11 bases lying between them. This CDR3 contains 13 residues. Germline assignment: CDR1 SGHAT and CDR2 FQNNGV. CDR3 sequence (DNA): TGTGCCAGCGGCTCAAAGAGCTCCTACGAGCAGTACTTC. As protein: CASGSKSSYEQYF.

The rearrangement joins TRBV15 to TRBJ2-5; D ambiguous. V was trimmed by 3 bases and J by 5 bases, leaving 16 bases between them. Germline CDR1 LNHNV, CDR2 YYDKDF (reference sequence). The CDR3 covers 15 residues. In DNA form, the CDR3 reads TGTGCCACCAGCAGCCCCGACAAGAGCTCGGAGACCCAGTACTTC. Protein product: CATSSPDKSSETQYF.

This chain links TRBV11-2 with TRBJ2-2; no firm D call. The V gene's germline CDR1 is SGHAT and CDR2 FQNNGV. This CDR3 spans 17 amino acids. Trimming removed 3 bases at V and 5 bases at J, with 19 bases between. CDR3 coding DNA: TGTGCCAGCAGCTTTCCCCCAAGTGGGAAGAGGACCGGGGAGCTGTTTTTT. It specifies CASSFPPSGKRTGELFF.

V and J are TRBV4-2 and TRBJ1-6, with D perhaps matching TRBD1 (6 bases). The CDR3 is 18 residues long. The germline V and J ends were trimmed by 4 bases and 6 bases, with 22 bases remaining between them. Germline V gene data show CDR1 as LGHNA and CDR2 as YNFKEQ. CDR3 nucleotide sequence: TGTGCCAGCAGCCTCCGACCCGGGGGCACCGCCGCTAATTCACCCCTCCACTTT. This translates into CASSLRPGGTAANSPLHF.

The chain has TRBV10-3 and TRBJ1-3; TRBD1 might be the D (5 bases). In germline, CDR1 is ENHRY, CDR2 SYGVKD. The CDR3 runs 18 residues. Trimming removed 3 bases from V and 0 bases from J, with 18 bases in between. The CDR3 DNA reads TGTGCCATCAGTGATGCAGGGAAGCCCGTACACTCTGGAAACACCATATATTTT. This gives the protein CAISDAGKPVHSGNTIYF.

This clonotype was counted at least ten times. The chain links TRBV9 to TRBJ1-3; TRBD1 is a possible D gene (6 bases). The CDR3 totals 15 residues. V was trimmed by 4 bases and J by 0 bases, leaving 11 bases between them. The germline CDR1 and CDR2 sequences are SGDLS and YYNGEE. The CDR3 loop is CASSPGTPSGNTIYF. The CDR3 bases are TGTGCCAGCAGCCCCGGGACACCCTCTGGAAACACCATATATTTT.

This clonotype appeared a single time. The chain carries TRBV24-1 and TRBJ1-1; D is unclear. Germline values: CDR1 KGHDR, CDR2 SFDVKD. The length of the CDR3 is 13 residues. Trimming shortened V by 4 bases and J by 0 bases, and 5 bases separated the two germline ends. The CDR3 DNA reads TGTGCCACCAGTGACCGGATGAACACTGAAGCTTTCTTT. Translating gives CATSDRMNTEAFF.

The sample holds one count of this clonotype. The chain combines TRBV29-1 with TRBJ2-5, with D unclear. CDR3 length equals 13 residues. V shed 5 bases and J shed 5 bases, with 15 bases lying between them. Looked up from germline, CDR1 is SQVTM and CDR2 is ANQGSEA. CDR3 in amino acids: CSVKAVLVETQYF. The CDR3 DNA reads TGCAGCGTTAAGGCAGTCTTAGTGGAGACCCAGTACTTC.

Points on this clonotype: This may be a read error, as it is one base from a much larger clone. As the CDR3 is not closed by the conserved phenylalanine or tryptophan, this likely results from a read error. The gene calls are TRBV3-1 and TRBJ2-7, with D possibly being TRBD2 (6 bases). CDR3 length: 14 residues. V lost 4 bases and J lost 8, with 18 bases in between. In germline, CDR1 is LGHDT, CDR2 YNNKEL (reference sequence). Written as DNA, the CDR3 is TGTGCCAGCAGCCCGCCCCCCGGAGGGAAAAAGCAGTACTTG. Translated: CASSPPPGGKKQYL.

Comments on this clonotype: One junction end does not reproduce the germline sequence, and a read error may be involved. V usage is TRBV10-3 and J usage is TRBJ2-7, with TRBD2 as a possible D gene (6 bases). Germline CDR1 and CDR2: ENHRY and SYGVKD. This CDR3 comprises 13 residues. The CDR3 reads CASSEGEVNEQYF. CDR3 sequence (DNA): TGTGCCAGCAGTGAAGGGGAGGTGAACGAGCAGTACTTC.

The rearrangement uses TRBV2 and TRBJ1-6, with 10 bases identical to TRBD1. The CDR3 covers 15 residues. V lost 5 bases, J lost 9 bases, and 7 bases stayed unmatched. Germline assignment: CDR1 SNHLY and CDR2 FYNNEI. The CDR3 spells CASSSGGQGPSPLHF. The CDR3 nucleotides are TGTGCCAGCAGTTCAGGGGGACAGGGGCCTTCACCCCTCCACTTT.

The chain employs TRBV19 and TRBJ1-1; D unresolved. The V gene's germline CDR1 is LNHDA and CDR2 SQIVND (reference sequence). The V gene lost 7 bases and the J gene lost 11 bases, with 14 bases spanning the gap. CDR3 length equals 11 residues. The CDR3 region is CASTPGDGAFF. The DNA for the CDR3 is TGTGCCAGTACTCCTGGGGATGGCGCTTTCTTT.

V and J are TRBV29-1 and TRBJ1-1; perhaps TRBD1 as D (5 bases). The germline gives CDR1 SQVTM, CDR2 ANQGSEA. The CDR3 covers 11 residues. Trimming took 4 bases from V and 6 from J, leaving 9 bases between them. In nucleotides, the CDR3 is TGCAGCGTTGCCTGGGGGGCTGAAGCTTTCTTT. This sequence encodes CSVAWGAEAFF.

In its sample, this clonotype was seen many times. The CDR3 reads CSASRQGPHHYEQYF. For the CDR3, the DNA is TGCAGTGCTAGTCGTCAGGGCCCGCACCACTACGAGCAGTACTTC. This chain links TRBV20-1 with TRBJ2-7; tentative D call: TRBD1 (5 bases). V gave up 3 bases and J gave up 3 bases, with 18 bases separating them. The CDR3 is 15 residues long. Germline V gives CDR1 DFQATT, CDR2 SNEGSKA (reference sequence).

This clonotype has at least ten counts. The CDR3 loop reads CASRSGSGTDTQYF. The CDR3 region has the DNA TGTGCCAGCAGGTCGGGGTCTGGCACAGATACGCAGTATTTT. The rearrangement links TRBV6-1 to TRBJ2-3; a possible D gene is TRBD2 (5 bases). The CDR3 is made up of 14 amino acids. Germline V gene sequence: CDR1 MNHNS, CDR2 SASEGT. Trimming left V 6 bases short and J 1 base short, with 11 bases between.

A few counts support this clonotype. The CDR3 region is CASSLQGFSGNTIYF. The CDR3 coding sequence is TGTGCCAGCAGCCTACAGGGTTTCTCTGGAAACACCATATATTTT. The chain uses TRBV13 and TRBJ1-3, with D possibly being TRBD1 (6 bases). The V gene lost 5 bases and the J gene lost 0 bases, with 11 bases spanning the gap. The CDR3 runs to 15 residues. Germline CDR1 is PRHDT and CDR2 is FYEKMQ (reference sequence).

This clonotype was picked up many times. V is TRBV9 and J is TRBJ1-4; D possibly corresponds to TRBD1 (6 bases). Germline V lookup: CDR1 SGDLS, CDR2 YYNGEE. There are 12 residues in the CDR3. Trimming took off 0 bases at V and 10 bases at J, with 7 bases between the two ends. CDR3 amino acids: CASSVEGGKLFF. DNA of the CDR3: TGTGCCAGCAGCGTAGAGGGGGGAAAACTGTTTTTT. The full variable domain, with the rest looked up from reference TRBV9 and TRBJ1-4, is DSGVTQTPKHLITATGQRVTLRCSPRSGDLSVYWYQQSLDQGLQFLIQYYNGEERAKGNILERFSAQQFPDLHSELNLSSLELGDSALYFCASSVEGGKLFFGSGTQLSVL.

The chain combines TRBV15 with TRBJ1-6, with D possibly matching TRBD1 (6 bases). The CDR3 runs to 17 residues. CDR1 and CDR2 from the germline V gene are LNHNV and YYDKDF (reference sequence). Deletions cut 1 base from V and 10 bases from J, with 20 bases between. This chain's CDR3 is CATSRGPPGQIGSPLHF. The CDR3 DNA reads TGTGCCACCAGCAGAGGCCCCCCGGGACAAATTGGGTCACCCCTCCACTTT.

The chain employs TRBV25-1 and TRBJ2-7; D possibly corresponds to TRBD1 (6 bases). Trimming removed 3 bases from V and 3 bases from J, with 15 bases in between. Per the germline V gene, CDR1 is MGHDK and CDR2 is SYGVNS. This CDR3 spans 15 amino acids. The DNA for the CDR3 is TGTGCCAGCAGTGAGACAGGAACCAAAAGCTACGAGCAGTACTTC. Translation: CASSETGTKSYEQYF.

V is TRBV10-1 and J is TRBJ1-1, with D perhaps TRBD1 (6 bases). The CDR3 is 13 amino acids. Germline assignment: CDR1 WNHNN and CDR2 SYGVQD (reference sequence). Trimming took off 4 bases at V and 5 bases at J, with 11 bases between the two ends. DNA of the CDR3: TGCGCCAGCAGTGCCAGGGGTAATACTGAAGCTTTCTTT. Translating it yields CASSARGNTEAFF.

This clonotype occurred once. The genes are TRBV15 and TRBJ2-7, with 10 bases aligning to TRBD1. Losses at the gene ends were 1 base for V and 5 bases for J; bases not matched to a gene: 8. The length of the CDR3 is 16 residues. CDR1 LNHNV and CDR2 YYDKDF come from the germline V gene (reference sequence). Here the CDR3 DNA reads TGTGCCACCAGCAGAGGTACCGGGACAGGGGTTGACGAGCAGTACGTC. It encodes CATSRGTGTGVDEQYV.